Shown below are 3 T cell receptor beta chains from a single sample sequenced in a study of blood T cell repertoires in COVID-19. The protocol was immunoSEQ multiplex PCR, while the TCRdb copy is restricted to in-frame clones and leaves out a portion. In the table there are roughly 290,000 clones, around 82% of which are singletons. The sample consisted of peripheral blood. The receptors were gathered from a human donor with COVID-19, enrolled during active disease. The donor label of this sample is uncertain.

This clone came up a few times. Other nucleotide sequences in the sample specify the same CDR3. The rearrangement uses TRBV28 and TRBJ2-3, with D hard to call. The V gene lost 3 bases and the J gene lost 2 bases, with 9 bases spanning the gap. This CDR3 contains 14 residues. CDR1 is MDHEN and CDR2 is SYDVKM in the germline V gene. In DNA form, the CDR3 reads TGTGCCAGCAGTTTGAAGATACACACAGATACGCAGTATTTT. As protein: CASSLKIHTDTQYF.

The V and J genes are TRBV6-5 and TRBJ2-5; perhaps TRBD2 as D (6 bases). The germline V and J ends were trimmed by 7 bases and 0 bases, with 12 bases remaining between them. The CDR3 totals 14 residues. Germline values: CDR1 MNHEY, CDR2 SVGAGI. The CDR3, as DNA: TGTGCCAGCACTGCGGGGCCGAACCAAGAGACCCAGTACTTC. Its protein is CASTAGPNQETQYF.

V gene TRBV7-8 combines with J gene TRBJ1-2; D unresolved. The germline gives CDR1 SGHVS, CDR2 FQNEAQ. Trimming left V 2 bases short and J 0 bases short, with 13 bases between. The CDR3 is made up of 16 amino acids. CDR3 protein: CASSLLRTRANYGYTF. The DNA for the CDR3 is TGTGCCAGCAGCTTATTGAGGACTCGGGCTAACTATGGCTACACCTTC.